This is a list of T cell receptor beta chains from one sample in a study of early T cells in non-severe SARS-CoV-2 infection. TCRdb re-called the 5' RACE reads with MiXCR, one entry per CDR3 protein. The sample shows about 70,000 distinct CDR3 sequences, around 12% of them seen only once. The material was whole blood, obtained at baseline. Receptors were obtained from an adult who was a healthcare worker with PCR-confirmed SARS-CoV-2 infection or an uninfected control (not recorded which). The donor label of this sample is uncertain. The CDR3 runs from the conserved cysteine through the conserved F or W. A D gene is named only where the DNA matches it firmly. A clone size is listed for some rows: how often the clone was seen (once, few, many), or a class if it is expanded.

j_gene: TRBJ2-1
v_gene: TRBV27
abundance: few
d_gene: TRBD2
CDR3nt: TGTGCCAGCAGCCCCCCGACTAGCGGGAGAAATGAGCAGTTCTTC
CDR3aa: CASSPPTSGRNEQFF

j_gene: TRBJ2-3
v_gene: TRBV4-1
abundance: .
d_gene: .
CDR3nt: TGCGCCAGCAGCCAAGGAGGACTGGTCCCAGATACGCAGTATTTT
CDR3aa: CASSQGGLVPDTQYF

j_gene: TRBJ2-5
v_gene: TRBV7-8
abundance: many
d_gene: TRBD2
CDR3nt: TGTGCCAGCAGCCCCTCCCTTGGACTAGCGGGAGGGCCGGAAGAGACCCAGTACTTC
CDR3aa: CASSPSLGLAGGPEETQYF

j_gene: TRBJ2-7
v_gene: TRBV7-9
abundance: .
d_gene: TRBD1
CDR3nt: TGTGCCAGCAGCTTACCCCCAGGGACAGCTTACGAGCAGTACTTC
CDR3aa: CASSLPPGTAYEQYF

j_gene: TRBJ2-7
v_gene: TRBV7-9
abundance: many
d_gene: .
CDR3nt: TGTGCCAGCAGCTCCTCCGGGAGAGAGTACTTC
CDR3aa: CASSSSGREYF

j_gene: TRBJ2-1
v_gene: TRBV28
abundance: .
d_gene: TRBD2
CDR3nt: TGTGCCAGCAGGAATGGGGGGGTCAGCTCCTACAATGAGCAGTTCTTC
CDR3aa: CASRNGGVSSYNEQFF

j_gene: TRBJ1-4
v_gene: TRBV18
abundance: .
d_gene: .
CDR3nt: TGTGCCAGCTCCCAGATTCAGGGTGACGGTGAAAAACTGTTTTTT
CDR3aa: CASSQIQGDGEKLFF

j_gene: TRBJ1-1
v_gene: TRBV5-6
abundance: .
d_gene: .
CDR3nt: TGTGCCAGCAGCCCCGCCAGGCCCGCTACGAACACTGAAGCTTTCTTT
CDR3aa: CASSPARPATNTEAFF

j_gene: TRBJ1-1
v_gene: TRBV28
abundance: .
d_gene: .
CDR3nt: TGTGCCAGCAGTCCAACAGGGAACCAGGTTTTCTTT
CDR3aa: CASSPTGNQVFF

j_gene: TRBJ2-3
v_gene: TRBV13
abundance: .
d_gene: TRBD2
CDR3nt: TGTGCCAGCAGCTCCCCAACTAGCGGGGGACCCACAGATACGCAGTATTTT
CDR3aa: CASSSPTSGGPTDTQYF

j_gene: TRBJ2-3
v_gene: TRBV19
abundance: few
d_gene: TRBD2
CDR3nt: TGTGCCAGTAGAGGACTAGCGGAAACCACAGATACGCAGTATTTT
CDR3aa: CASRGLAETTDTQYF

j_gene: TRBJ1-1
v_gene: TRBV30
abundance: few
d_gene: .
CDR3nt: TGTGCCTGGAGTGAAACAGGGCGTGAAGCTTTCTTT
CDR3aa: CAWSETGREAFF

j_gene: TRBJ1-6
v_gene: TRBV7-2
abundance: .
d_gene: .
CDR3nt: TGTGCCAGCAGCTTAGTTGATTCACCCCTCCACTTT
CDR3aa: CASSLVDSPLHF

j_gene: TRBJ2-7
v_gene: TRBV7-6
abundance: many
d_gene: .
CDR3nt: TGTGCCAGCAGCCCCAAAGGGACGGCTTACGAGCAGTACTTC
CDR3aa: CASSPKGTAYEQYF

j_gene: TRBJ1-2
v_gene: TRBV18
abundance: .
d_gene: TRBD1
CDR3nt: TGTGCCAGCTCAACGGACAGGGGGAACTATGGCTACACCTTC
CDR3aa: CASSTDRGNYGYTF

j_gene: TRBJ1-1
v_gene: TRBV5-6
abundance: many
d_gene: .
CDR3nt: TGTGCCAGCAGCTTGGGACGAAGGGACACTGAAGCTTTCTTT
CDR3aa: CASSLGRRDTEAFF

j_gene: TRBJ1-1
v_gene: TRBV12-3/TRBV12-4
abundance: .
d_gene: .
CDR3nt: TGTGCCAGCAGACCTCAAACCGCTGAAGCTTTCTTT
CDR3aa: CASRPQTAEAFF

j_gene: TRBJ2-3
v_gene: TRBV18
abundance: few
d_gene: TRBD2
CDR3nt: TGTGCCAGCTCAGTACCGGGAGGAAATACGCAGTATTTT
CDR3aa: CASSVPGGNTQYF

j_gene: TRBJ2-7
v_gene: TRBV6-2/TRBV6-3
abundance: .
d_gene: .
CDR3nt: TGTGCCAGCAGTTACTCGAGTCAGACTAGTGAGTACTTC
CDR3aa: CASSYSSQTSEYF

j_gene: TRBJ2-7
v_gene: TRBV3-1
abundance: .
d_gene: .
CDR3nt: TGTGTCAGCAGCTTCCGACAGGCCCCCCTGAGGGAGCAGTACTTC
CDR3aa: CVSSFRQAPLREQYF

j_gene: TRBJ2-3
v_gene: TRBV4-1
abundance: many
d_gene: .
CDR3nt: TGCGCCAGCAGCCAACCTCAGAGGGATACGCAGTATTTT
CDR3aa: CASSQPQRDTQYF

j_gene: TRBJ2-7
v_gene: TRBV10-3
abundance: .
d_gene: TRBD2
CDR3nt: TGTGCCATCAGTGAGATCCAGCGGGACTACGAGCAGTACTTC
CDR3aa: CAISEIQRDYEQYF

j_gene: TRBJ2-3
v_gene: TRBV5-5
abundance: many
d_gene: TRBD2
CDR3nt: TGTGCCGCTAGCGGGGGGGCCTCACCCACAGATACGCAGTATTTT
CDR3aa: CAASGGASPTDTQYF